This TCR beta chain is drawn from a study of graft-versus-host responses after intestinal transplantation. As for this clone: What it binds is not known.

CDR1 and CDR2 from the germline V gene are SGHTA and FQGTGA. The V and J ends lost 2 bases and 7 bases respectively, with 13 bases between them. CDR3 size: 14 residues. Measured with immunoSEQ multiplex PCR; TCRdb has only the in-frame clones, and not every one. The sample carries 100,000 to 110,000 clones, about 90% recorded once. J is TRBJ2-3 and V is TRBV7-3, with TRBD1 as a possible D gene (5 bases). Sequenced material: unstimulated CD4+ T cells sorted from spleen or lymph node cells, taken before transplant. This receptor was obtained from a human donor who was the organ donor for an intestinal transplant. CDR3 sequence: CASSLYRGSHTQYF. The CDR3 DNA sequence: TGTGCCAGCAGCTTATATAGGGGTAGCCATACGCAGTATTTT. The whole variable domain, filled in from reference TRBV7-3 and TRBJ2-3, reads GAGVSQTPSNKVTEKGKYVELRCDPISGHTALYWYRQSLGQGPEFLIYFQGTGAADDSGLPNDRFFAVRPEGSVSTLKIQRTERGDSAVYLCASSLYRGSHTQYFGPGTRLTVL.